The table lists the clone carrying this T cell receptor (beta chain) with many counts. Its antigen is not known. Diagnoses were established using clinical symptoms, serum thyroxine and TRAb, thyroid ultrasound and orbital computed tomography. This specimen belongs to a study of T cells in Graves' hyperthyroidism and ophthalmopathy. Findings and limits, study-wide: Model-based prediction identified ophthalmopathy a median roughly six months prior to its onset.

This CDR3 comprises 13 residues. Germline V CDR1 and CDR2: KGHDR, SFDVKD. V was clipped by 5 bases and J by 4 bases, with 10 bases between them. Amplified regions were TCR beta CDR3 sequences from RNA transcripts. Initially, a first-round RT-PCR of the TCR CDR3 employed the HTBI primer set. Using its own MiXCR run on the multiplex PCR reads, TCRdb lists one record per CDR3 protein. Found here are about 550,000 distinct CDR3 sequences, more than 20% of them singletons; the top ten hold about 25%. The material sequenced was blood. The sequence was obtained from a man aged 18 to 35 with Graves' hyperthyroidism. The J gene is TRBJ2-5, the V gene TRBV24-1; D uncertain. The CDR3 coding sequence is TGTGCCACCAGTGTGGAAAGGTCAGAGACCCAGTACTTC. Protein product: CATSVERSETQYF.